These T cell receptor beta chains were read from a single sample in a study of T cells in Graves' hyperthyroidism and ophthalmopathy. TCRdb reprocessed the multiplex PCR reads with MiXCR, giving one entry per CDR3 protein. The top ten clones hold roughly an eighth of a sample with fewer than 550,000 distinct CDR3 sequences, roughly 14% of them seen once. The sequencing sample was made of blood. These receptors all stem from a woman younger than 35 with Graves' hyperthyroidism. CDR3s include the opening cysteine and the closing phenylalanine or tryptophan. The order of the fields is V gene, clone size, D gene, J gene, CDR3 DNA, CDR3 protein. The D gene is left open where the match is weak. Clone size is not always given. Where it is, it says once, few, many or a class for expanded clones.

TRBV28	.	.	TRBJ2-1	TGTGCCAGCAGTTCAGGTTCAAAGAATGAGCAGTTCTTC	CASSSGSKNEQFF
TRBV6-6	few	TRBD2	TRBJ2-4	TGTGCCAGCAGTTACGGCGGGAGGAAGGACATTCAGTACTTC	CASSYGGRKDIQYF
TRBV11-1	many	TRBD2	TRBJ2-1	TGTGCCAGCAGCTTAGTTAGCGGGCCTTACAATGAGCAGTTCTTC	CASSLVSGPYNEQFF
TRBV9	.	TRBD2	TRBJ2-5	TGTGCCAGCAGCGCTAGCGGGGGGCAGATTCCAGAGACCCAGTACTTC	CASSASGGQIPETQYF
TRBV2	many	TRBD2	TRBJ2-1	TGTGCCAGCAGTGAACTAGCGGGTAACAATGAGCAGTTCTTC	CASSELAGNNEQFF
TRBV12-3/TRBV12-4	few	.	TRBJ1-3	.	CASSPLVRGFGSGNTTYF
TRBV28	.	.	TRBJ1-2	TGTGCCATCGCCCCGTTCGGGGGGCTCTATGGCTACACCTTC	CAIAPFGGLYGYTF
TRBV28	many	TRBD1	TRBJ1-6	TGTGCCAGCACCGGGACAGGGGGGTTTGATTCCTATAATTCACCCCTCCACTTT	CASTGTGGFDSYNSPLHF
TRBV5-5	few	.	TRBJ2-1	TGTGCCAGCAGCCCCGGGACAATTAATGAGCAGTTCTTC	CASSPGTINEQFF
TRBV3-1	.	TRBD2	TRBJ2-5	TGTGCCAGCAGCCGAGCGGTTAGCGGGTTTGAGACCCAGTACTTC	CASSRAVSGFETQYF
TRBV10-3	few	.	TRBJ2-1	TGTGCCATCAGTGATGGTAGCAGATGGCAGAAGTACAATGAGCAGTTCTTC	CAISDGSRWQKYNEQFF
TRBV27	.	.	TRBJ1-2	TGTGCCAGCAGTTTGGACATTGGCGATGGCTACACCTTC	CASSLDIGDGYTF
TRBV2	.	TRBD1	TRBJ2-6	TGTGCCAGCAGTGAGGGGACAGGGGTCTTGGGGGCCAACGTCCTGACTTTC	CASSEGTGVLGANVLTF
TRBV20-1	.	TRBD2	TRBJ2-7	TGCAGTGCAAACGCCGGGACTAGCGGGATCGGCGAGCAGTACTTC	CSANAGTSGIGEQYF
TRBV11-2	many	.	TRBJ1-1	TGTGCCAGCAGCTTAGTCAGTGGGATTGAAGCTTTCTTT	CASSLVSGIEAFF
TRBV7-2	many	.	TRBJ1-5	TGTGCCAGCAGCTCCACACTCGACAGCCACTATAGCAATCAGCCCCAGCATTTT	CASSSTLDSHYSNQPQHF
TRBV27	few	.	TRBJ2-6	TGTGCCAGCAGTTTATGGGGTGGCTCTGGGGCCAACGTCCTGACTTTC	CASSLWGGSGANVLTF
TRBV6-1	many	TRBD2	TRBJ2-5	TGTGCCAGCAGTCCCATAGCGGGAGGTTGGGAGACCCAGTACTTC	CASSPIAGGWETQYF
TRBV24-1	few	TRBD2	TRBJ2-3	TGTGCCACCAGTGATTTCTCTAGCGGGGGGCGCGATACGCAGTATTTT	CATSDFSSGGRDTQYF
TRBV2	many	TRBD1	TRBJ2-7	TGTGCCAGCAGTGTCGGACAGGGACTGACCTACGAGCAGTACTTC	CASSVGQGLTYEQYF
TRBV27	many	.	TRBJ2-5	TGTGCCAGCAGTTTCGGGGGACAGCAAGAGACCCAGTACTTC	CASSFGGQQETQYF
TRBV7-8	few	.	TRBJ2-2	TGTGCCAGCAGCTTAAACCATAGCCCCGGGGAGCTGTTTTTT	CASSLNHSPGELFF
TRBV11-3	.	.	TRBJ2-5	TGTGCCAGCAGCTTAAAACGGGAGGAGACCCAGTACTTC	CASSLKREETQYF
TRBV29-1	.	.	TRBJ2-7	TGCAGCGTTCTAGACACAGGGTCCTCCTACGAGCAGTACTTC	CSVLDTGSSYEQYF
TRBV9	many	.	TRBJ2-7	TGTGCCAGCAGCGTAGACGGGGTCTCCTACGAGCAGTACTTC	CASSVDGVSYEQYF
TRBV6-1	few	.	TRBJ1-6	TGTGCCAGCAGTCAAGTGGGGGCGAGGAATTCACCCCTCCACTTT	CASSQVGARNSPLHF
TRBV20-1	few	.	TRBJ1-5	TGCAGTGCTAGAGATTCAGGTGTTGGCAATCAGCCCCAGCATTTT	CSARDSGVGNQPQHF
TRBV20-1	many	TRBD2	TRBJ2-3	TGCAGTGCTCGTACACTAGCGGGGGGCACAGATACGCAGTATTTT	CSARTLAGGTDTQYF
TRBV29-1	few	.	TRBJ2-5	TGCAGCGTTGAAGATCCGCGCCAAGAGACCCAGTACTTC	CSVEDPRQETQYF
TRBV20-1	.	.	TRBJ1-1	TGCAGTGCAACAGGGTTGAACACTGAAGCTTTCTTT	CSATGLNTEAFF
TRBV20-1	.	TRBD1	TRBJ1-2	TGCAGTGCTAGTCAGGGGGGGGGCTATGGCTACACCTTC	CSASQGGGYGYTF
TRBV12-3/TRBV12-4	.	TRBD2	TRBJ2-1	TGTGCCAGCAGTGCCCTAGGGACTAGCGGGGGCAATGAGCAGTTCTTC	CASSALGTSGGNEQFF
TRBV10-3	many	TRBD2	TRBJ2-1	TGTGCCTCCTCCGGGACTAGCGGGGAATTTAGCGTCAATGAGCAGTTCTTC	CASSGTSGEFSVNEQFF
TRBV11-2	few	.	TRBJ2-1	TGTGCCAGTACCTCTCAGGCGTCCTACAATGAGCAGTTCTTC	CASTSQASYNEQFF
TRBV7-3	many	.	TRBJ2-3	TGTGCCAGCAGCTCTGGACTAGGGGGAGATACGCAGTATTTT	CASSSGLGGDTQYF
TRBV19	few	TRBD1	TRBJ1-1	TGTGCCAGTAGTCCCGCCCTGGGGGGGACAGGGGAAGCTTTCTTT	CASSPALGGTGEAFF
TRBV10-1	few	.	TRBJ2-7	TGCGCCAGTTCACCGGGACGAAATATTTACGAGCAGTACTTC	CASSPGRNIYEQYF
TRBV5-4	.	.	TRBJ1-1	TGTGCCAGCAGGGAAGGATCCTCACGCTCCCTGAACACTGAAGCTTTCTTT	CASREGSSRSLNTEAFF
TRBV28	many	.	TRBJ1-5	TGTGCCAGCAGATCGGGTAGCAATCAGCCCCAGCATTTT	CASRSGSNQPQHF
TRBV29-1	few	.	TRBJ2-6	TGCAGCGTTGCCACACTGGGGTCTGGGGCCAACGTCCTGACTTTC	CSVATLGSGANVLTF
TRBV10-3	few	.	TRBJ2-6	TGTGCCATCACGGGGGCGAGTGGGGCCAACGTCCTGACTTTC	CAITGASGANVLTF
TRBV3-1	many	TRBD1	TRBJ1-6	TGTGCCAGCAGCCACGAACAGGGGGCCTCGGGATCACCCCTCCACTTT	CASSHEQGASGSPLHF
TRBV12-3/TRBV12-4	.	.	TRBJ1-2	TGTGCCAGCACCGGAGTGGTGGCTCGTCGCGGCTACACCTTC	CASTGVVARRGYTF
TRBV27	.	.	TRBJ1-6	TGTGCCAGCAGTCCCCCTGGGGGCCCCCTCCACTTT	CASSPPGGPLHF
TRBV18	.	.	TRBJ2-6	TGTGCCAGCTCCCCAATCTTAGGGTCCGGGGCCAACGTCCTGACTTTC	CASSPILGSGANVLTF
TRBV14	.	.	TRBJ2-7	TGTGCCAGCAGCCAAGAAAATCAGGGGAGCTACGAGCAGCACTTC	CASSQENQGSYEQHF
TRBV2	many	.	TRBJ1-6	TGTGCCAGCAGGTCCAGACAGGCTTCACCCCTCCACTTT	CASRSRQASPLHF
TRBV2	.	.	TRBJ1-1	TGTGCCAGCAGGGAGGGAGGGGAGAACACTGAAGCTTTCTTT	CASREGGENTEAFF